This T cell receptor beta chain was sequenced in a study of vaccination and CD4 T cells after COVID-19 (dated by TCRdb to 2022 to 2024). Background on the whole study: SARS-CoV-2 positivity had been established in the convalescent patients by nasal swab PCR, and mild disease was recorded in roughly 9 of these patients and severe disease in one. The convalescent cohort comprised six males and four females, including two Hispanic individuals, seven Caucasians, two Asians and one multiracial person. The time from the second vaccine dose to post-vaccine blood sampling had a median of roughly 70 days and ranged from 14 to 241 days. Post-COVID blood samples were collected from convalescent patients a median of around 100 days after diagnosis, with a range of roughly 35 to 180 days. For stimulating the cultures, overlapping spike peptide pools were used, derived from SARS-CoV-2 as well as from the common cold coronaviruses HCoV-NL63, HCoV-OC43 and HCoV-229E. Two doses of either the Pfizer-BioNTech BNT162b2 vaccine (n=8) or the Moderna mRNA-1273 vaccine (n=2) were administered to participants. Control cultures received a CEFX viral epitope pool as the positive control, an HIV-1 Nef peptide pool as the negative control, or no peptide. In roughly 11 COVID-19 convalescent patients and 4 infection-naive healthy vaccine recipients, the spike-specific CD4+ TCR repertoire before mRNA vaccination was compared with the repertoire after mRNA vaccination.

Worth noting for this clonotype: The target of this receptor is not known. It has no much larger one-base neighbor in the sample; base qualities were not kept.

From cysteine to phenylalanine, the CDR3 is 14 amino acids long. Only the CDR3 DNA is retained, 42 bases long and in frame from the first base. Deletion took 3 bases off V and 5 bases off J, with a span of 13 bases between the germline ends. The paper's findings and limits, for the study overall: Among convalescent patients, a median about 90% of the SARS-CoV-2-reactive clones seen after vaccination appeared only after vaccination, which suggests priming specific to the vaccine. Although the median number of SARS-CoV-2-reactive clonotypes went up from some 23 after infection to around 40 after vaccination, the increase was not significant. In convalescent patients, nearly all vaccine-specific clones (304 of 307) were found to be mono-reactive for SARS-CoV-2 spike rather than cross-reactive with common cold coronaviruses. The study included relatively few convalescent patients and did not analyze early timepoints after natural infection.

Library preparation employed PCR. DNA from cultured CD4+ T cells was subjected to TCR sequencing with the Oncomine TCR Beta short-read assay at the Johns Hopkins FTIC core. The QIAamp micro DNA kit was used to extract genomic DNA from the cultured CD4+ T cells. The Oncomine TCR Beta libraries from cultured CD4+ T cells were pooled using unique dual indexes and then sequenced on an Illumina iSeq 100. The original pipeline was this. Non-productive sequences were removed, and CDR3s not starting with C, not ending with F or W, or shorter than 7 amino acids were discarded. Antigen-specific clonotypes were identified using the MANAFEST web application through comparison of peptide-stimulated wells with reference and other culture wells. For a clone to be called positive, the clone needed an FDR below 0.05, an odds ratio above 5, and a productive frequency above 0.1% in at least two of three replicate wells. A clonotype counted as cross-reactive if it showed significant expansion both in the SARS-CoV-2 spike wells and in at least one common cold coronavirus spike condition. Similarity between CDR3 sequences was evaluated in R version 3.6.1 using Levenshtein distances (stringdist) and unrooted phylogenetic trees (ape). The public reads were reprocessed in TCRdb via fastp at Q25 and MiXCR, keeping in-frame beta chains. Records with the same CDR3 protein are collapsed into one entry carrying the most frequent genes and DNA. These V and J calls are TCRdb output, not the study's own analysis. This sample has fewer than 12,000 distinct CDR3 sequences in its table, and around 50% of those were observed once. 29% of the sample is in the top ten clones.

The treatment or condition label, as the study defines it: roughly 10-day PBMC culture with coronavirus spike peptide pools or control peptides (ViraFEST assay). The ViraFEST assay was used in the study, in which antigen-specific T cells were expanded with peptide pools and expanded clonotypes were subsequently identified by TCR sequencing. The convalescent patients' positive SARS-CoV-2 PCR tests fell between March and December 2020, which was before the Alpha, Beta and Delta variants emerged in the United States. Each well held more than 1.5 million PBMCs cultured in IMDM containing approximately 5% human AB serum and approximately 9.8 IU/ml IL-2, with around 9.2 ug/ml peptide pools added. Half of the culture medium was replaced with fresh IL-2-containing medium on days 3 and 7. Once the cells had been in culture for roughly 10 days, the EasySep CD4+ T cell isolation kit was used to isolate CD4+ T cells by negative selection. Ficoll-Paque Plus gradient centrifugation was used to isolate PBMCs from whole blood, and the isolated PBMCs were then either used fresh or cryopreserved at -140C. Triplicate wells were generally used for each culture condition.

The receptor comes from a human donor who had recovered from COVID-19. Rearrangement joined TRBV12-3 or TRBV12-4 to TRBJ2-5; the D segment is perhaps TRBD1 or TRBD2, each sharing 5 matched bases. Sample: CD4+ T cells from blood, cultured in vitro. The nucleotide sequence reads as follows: TGTGCCAGCAGTTTCGGGTTTGGGGGTGAGACCCAGTACTTC. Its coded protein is CASSFGFGGETQYF.